This entry features one T cell receptor (beta chain) sequence. The source of the sample is a study of response to subunit inactivated influenza vaccine. MiXCR, run by TCRdb on the RT-PCR reads, gives a single entry per CDR3 protein. Of just under 550,000 distinct CDR3 sequences in the sample, roughly a quarter are singletons; the top ten hold roughly 2.8%. This CDR3 is 16 amino acids long. Trimming took 6 bases from V and 2 from J; bases not matched to a gene: 8. The data also belong to a second study, concerning T cells expressing NK-cell markers. That work states: cDNA encoding TCR beta was synthesized via 5'RACE template switching incorporating UMIs. One of the eight sequenced donors was seronegative, whereas the other seven were HCMV-seropositive. Restriction of the sorted population to alpha-beta TCR T cells was achieved in several experiments with an anti-gamma-delta TCR antibody. More than 5 donors showed dominant NKG2C+ clonotypes comprising about 1.0-7.5% of their CD8+ T cells.

The V and J genes are TRBV12-3 or TRBV12-4 and TRBJ2-5, with 11 bases matching TRBD1. The input for sequencing was CD4+ T cells sorted from PBMCs, taken 11 to 12 days after vaccination. This TCR came from a man between 50 and 59 years old who received an inactivated influenza vaccine. DNA of the CDR3: TGTGCCAGCAGATCCGGACAGGGGGCTTTTCAAGAGACCCAGTACTTC. Translated, it gives CASRSGQGAFQETQYF.